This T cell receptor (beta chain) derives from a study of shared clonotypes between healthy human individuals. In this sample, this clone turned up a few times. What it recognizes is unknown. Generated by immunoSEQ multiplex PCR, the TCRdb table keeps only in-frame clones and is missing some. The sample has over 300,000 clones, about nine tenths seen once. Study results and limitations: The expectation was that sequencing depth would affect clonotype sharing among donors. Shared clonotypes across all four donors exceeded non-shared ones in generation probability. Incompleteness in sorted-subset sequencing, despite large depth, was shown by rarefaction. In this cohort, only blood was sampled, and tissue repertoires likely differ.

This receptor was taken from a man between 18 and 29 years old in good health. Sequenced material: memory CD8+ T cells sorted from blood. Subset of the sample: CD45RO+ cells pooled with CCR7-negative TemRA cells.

The CDR3 bases are TGTGCCAGCAGCTATGGACAGGGGTGGGTGCCCCAGTACTTC. Translation: CASSYGQGWVPQYF. V usage is TRBV5-4 and J usage is TRBJ2-7; 9 nucleotides align to TRBD1. J was trimmed by 10 bases and V by 3 bases; bases with no gene match: 11. In germline, CDR1 is SGHNT, CDR2 YYREEE (reference sequence). The CDR3 contains 14 residues.